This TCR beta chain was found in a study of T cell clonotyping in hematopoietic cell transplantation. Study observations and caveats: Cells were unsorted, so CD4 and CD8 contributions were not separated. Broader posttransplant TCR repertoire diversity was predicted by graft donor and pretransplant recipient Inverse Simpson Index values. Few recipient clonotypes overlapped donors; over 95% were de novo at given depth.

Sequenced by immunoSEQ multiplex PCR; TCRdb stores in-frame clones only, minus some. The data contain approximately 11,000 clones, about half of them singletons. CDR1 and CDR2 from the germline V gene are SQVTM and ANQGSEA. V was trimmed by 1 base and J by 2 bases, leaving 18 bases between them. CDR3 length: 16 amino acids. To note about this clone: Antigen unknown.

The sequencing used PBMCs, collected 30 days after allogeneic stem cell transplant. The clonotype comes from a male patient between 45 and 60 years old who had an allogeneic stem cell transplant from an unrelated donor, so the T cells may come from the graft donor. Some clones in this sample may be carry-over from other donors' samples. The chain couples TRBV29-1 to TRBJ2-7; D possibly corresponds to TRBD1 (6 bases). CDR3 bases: TGCAGCGTTGAAGTAATAAGGGACACGCAGACCTACGAGCAGTACTTC. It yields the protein CSVEVIRDTQTYEQYF.